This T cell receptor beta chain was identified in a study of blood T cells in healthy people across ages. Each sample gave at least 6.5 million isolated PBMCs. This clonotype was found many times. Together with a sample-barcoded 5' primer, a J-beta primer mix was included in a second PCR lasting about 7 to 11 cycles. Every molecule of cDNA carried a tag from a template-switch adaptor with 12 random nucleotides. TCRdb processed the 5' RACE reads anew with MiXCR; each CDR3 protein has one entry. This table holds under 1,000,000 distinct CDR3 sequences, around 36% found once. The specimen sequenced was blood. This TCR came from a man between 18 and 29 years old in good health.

As DNA, the CDR3 is TGTGCCAGCAGTGACTGGGACGAGAGTAGCACAGATACGCAGTATTTT. Translation gives CASSDWDESSTDTQYF. The chain combines TRBV2 with TRBJ2-3, with D perhaps matching TRBD1 or TRBD2 (5 bases each). CDR3 length: 16 residues. Per germline, CDR1 SNHLY and CDR2 FYNNEI. V was clipped by 3 bases and J by 0 bases, with 13 bases between them.